This paragraph reports one TCR beta chain. These data come from a study of blood T cell repertoires in COVID-19. Study summary: The United States, Italy and Spain were the sources of the acute and convalescent COVID-19 samples. The cDNA or gDNA used as material had been derived from T cells, B-cell-depleted T cells, or PBMCs.

V lost 6 bases and J lost 1, with 12 bases in between. Germline CDR1 MNHNS, CDR2 SASEGT. The CDR3 contains 14 residues. In the source study's methods: Reference gene primer amplification gave estimated nucleated cell counts. TCRdb's table, derived via immunoSEQ multiplex PCR, lists solely in-frame clones and lacks some. For V, J and clone size, that table is used; D and trimming come from the DNA. The sample has 67,000 or so clones, 81% seen once. The TCR was taken from a woman between 65 and 79 years old with acute or convalescent COVID-19. The gene calls are TRBV6-1 and TRBJ1-1, with a tentative D call TRBD1 (5 bases). The sequenced sample was peripheral blood. The CDR3 is CASRLTQENTEAFF. The DNA of the CDR3 is TGTGCCAGCAGACTTACACAGGAGAACACTGAAGCTTTCTTT.